One and the same sample provided the 9 T cell receptor beta chains below, sequenced in a study of beta chain features in type 1 diabetes. General study points: A moderate, significant TCRB CDR3 shortening appeared in type 1 diabetes across four CD4+ subsets.

Expressed TCRB transcripts were sequenced, since all the RNA that had been isolated was reverse transcribed. The assay was immunoSEQ multiplex PCR, and TCRdb's table has in-frame clones only and misses some. The repertoire holds about 710,000 clones, roughly 13% seen once, with just under 0.04% in the top ten. Their specific antigens are unknown. What was sequenced was naive CD4+ T cells from blood. The receptors were sampled from a man younger than 35 with type 1 diabetes.

The rearrangement links TRBV7-9 to TRBJ2-5, with 9 bases aligning to TRBD2. In germline, CDR1 is SEHNR, CDR2 FQNEAQ (reference sequence). Unmatched junction bases numbered 3, after V lost 2 bases and J lost 5 bases. The CDR3 has 14 residues. For the CDR3, the DNA is TGTGCCAGCAGCTTACTAGCGGGGTTTGAGACCCAGTACTTC. Protein product: CASSLLAGFETQYF.

V and J are TRBV6-5 and TRBJ2-7; TRBD1 matches 8 bases. The germline gives CDR1 MNHEY, CDR2 SVGAGI. V was clipped by 6 bases and J by 2 bases; unmatched bases: 6. The CDR3 covers 14 residues. The CDR3 protein is CASSRQGSTYEQYF. The CDR3 DNA sequence: TGTGCCAGCAGCCGACAGGGGTCTACCTACGAGCAGTACTTC.

CDR3 in amino acids: CASSVLGMNTEAFF. CDR3 bases: TGTGCCAGCAGCGTACTGGGGATGAACACTGAAGCTTTCTTT. The V call is TRBV9, the J call TRBJ1-1; D not resolved. CDR3 length: 14 amino acids. Between the trimmed V and J ends, which lost 1 base and 0 bases, there was a span of 7 bases. Germline CDR1 SGDLS, CDR2 YYNGEE.

This clone appeared a few times. This chain's CDR3 is CASHLAEHNEQFF. CDR3 DNA sequence: TGTGCCAGCCACCTAGCGGAGCACAATGAGCAGTTCTTC. The genes are TRBV21-1 and TRBJ2-1; TRBD2, the D gene given by the table, was not confirmed from the DNA. TRBV21-1 is assigned pseudogene status. The CDR3 spans 13 residues.

The rearrangement joins TRBV29-1 to TRBJ1-1; 9 bases are a match to TRBD1. Germline CDR1 is SQVTM and CDR2 is ANQGSEA. V dropped 6 bases and J dropped 0; count of bases not matched to a gene: 11. The CDR3 spans 16 residues. Here the CDR3 DNA reads TGCAGCGTGAAGGACAGGGGAGGGTTTATGAACACTGAAGCTTTCTTT. It is translated as CSVKDRGGFMNTEAFF.

This clone was counted a few times. The chain is built from TRBV4-2 and TRBJ2-2; 7 nucleotides match TRBD1. There are 16 residues in the CDR3. J gave up 4 bases and V 1 base, and 6 bases lay outside the gene matches. Germline-derived CDR1 and CDR2 are LGHNA and YNFKEQ. In DNA form, the CDR3 reads TGTGCCAGCAGCCAAGGACAGGGATCGGGCACCGGGGAGCTGTTTTTT. The encoded protein is CASSQGQGSGTGELFF.

This clone occurred a few times. This chain uses TRBV30 with TRBJ2-1, with a weak D call TRBD2 (6 bases). This CDR3 is built from 13 residues. Trimming removed 0 bases at V and 10 bases at J, with 13 bases between. CDR1 is GTSNPN, CDR2 SVGIG, per germline (reference sequence). CDR3 in DNA: TGTGCCTGGAGTGTTTTCGGGAGAGGGGAGCAGTTCTTC. Residues: CAWSVFGRGEQFF.

This chain uses TRBV12-5 with TRBJ2-7, with 10 bases identical to TRBD1. CDR3 length: 15 amino acids. V gave up 2 bases and J gave up 4 bases; unmatched junction bases: 5. CDR1 LGHNT and CDR2 FRNRAP come from the germline V gene. The CDR3 protein is CASGLSSGQGYEQYF. The CDR3 nucleotides read TGTGCTAGTGGTTTGTCCTCGGGACAGGGGTACGAGCAGTACTTC.

This clone was recorded a few times. The rearrangement joins TRBV7-2 to TRBJ1-3, with a possible D match to TRBD1 (5 bases). CDR1 and CDR2 (germline): SGHTA, FQGNSA. Trimming removed 4 bases at V and 4 bases at J, with 14 bases between. The CDR3 runs 15 residues. The DNA for the CDR3 is TGTGCCAGCAGCTCCCCGGCAGGGTCAGGAAACACCATATATTTT. Amino acids: CASSSPAGSGNTIYF.